The 29 T cell receptor beta chains presented below share a single source sample, sequenced in a study of blood T cell repertoires in COVID-19. TCRdb's copy holds only in-frame clones and misses some; the assay was immunoSEQ multiplex PCR. The table shows about 240,000 clones, with approximately 90% occurring only once. The specimen was peripheral blood. The receptors originated from a man aged 60 to 69 who had recovered from COVID-19.

The genes are TRBV5-4 and TRBJ2-2, with 8 bases that match TRBD2. The CDR3 is made up of 17 amino acids. From germline, CDR1 is SGHNT and CDR2 YYREEE (reference sequence). J lost 3 bases, V lost 6 bases, and 13 bases had no gene match. The CDR3 loop reads CASTPANRGGYTGELFF. The CDR3, as DNA: TGTGCCAGCACCCCTGCAAACCGGGGGGGGTACACCGGGGAGCTGTTTTTT.

The chain combines TRBV5-5 with TRBJ2-3, with 13 bases aligning to TRBD2. The CDR3 is 16 residues long. V trimming: 3 bases; J trimming: 2 bases; junction bases outside the gene matches: 3. Germline V CDR1 and CDR2: SGHKS, YYEKEE (reference sequence). CDR3 sequence reads: CASSSTSGGPTDTQYF. The CDR3 bases are TGTGCCAGCAGCTCGACTAGCGGGGGGCCCACAGATACGCAGTATTTT.

This clone was picked up one time. The chain recombines TRBV6-5 with TRBJ2-1; D remains ambiguous. Germline lookup yields CDR1 MNHEY and CDR2 SVGAGI. Trimming took 2 bases from V and 3 from J, leaving 8 bases between them. CDR3 length: 14 amino acids. In nucleotides, the CDR3 is TGTGCCAGCAGTTACGGTAGTATCTACAATGAGCAGTTCTTC. Encoded protein: CASSYGSIYNEQFF.

The genes are TRBV7-6 and TRBJ2-3, with 14 bases that match TRBD2. The germline gives CDR1 SGHVS, CDR2 FNYEAQ. V dropped 5 bases and J dropped 4; count of bases not matched to a gene: 5. The CDR3 is 16 residues long. The CDR3 loop reads CASSPRTSGGSDTQYF. CDR3 in DNA: TGTGCCAGCAGCCCTAGGACTAGCGGGGGGTCAGATACGCAGTATTTT.

This chain connects TRBV28 to TRBJ2-7, with TRBD1 matching 7 bases. Germline trimming cut 7 bases from V and 5 bases from J; bases unmatched to any gene: 8. Germline lookup yields CDR1 MDHEN and CDR2 SYDVKM. This CDR3 spans 13 amino acids. CDR3 region: CASNLRQGHEQYV. DNA for the CDR3: TGTGCCAGCAACCTCCGACAGGGCCACGAGCAGTACGTC.

The gene calls are TRBV19 and TRBJ1-3; TRBD1 agrees at 7 bases. The CDR3 is 15 amino acids. V trimming: 11 bases; J trimming: 0 bases; junction bases outside the gene matches: 10. Germline assignment: CDR1 LNHDA and CDR2 SQIVND (reference sequence). CDR3 sequence: CAVELNRGSGNTIYF. In DNA form, the CDR3 reads TGTGCCGTAGAGCTAAACAGGGGCTCTGGAAACACCATATATTTT.

This chain uses TRBV14 with TRBJ1-2; perhaps TRBD1 as D (6 bases). The CDR3 is 14 residues long. Trimming stripped 2 bases from V and 2 bases from J, with 9 bases between. Germline values: CDR1 SGHDN, CDR2 FVKESK. The CDR3 region is CASSQQQGNYGYTF. Written as DNA, the CDR3 is TGTGCCAGCAGCCAACAACAGGGAAACTATGGCTACACCTTC.

The chain carries TRBV28 and TRBJ2-7, with TRBD1 as a possible D gene (5 bases). Germline CDR1 and CDR2: MDHEN and SYDVKM. With 5 bases removed from V and 3 bases from J, the gap between germline ends came to 8 bases. This CDR3 is 12 amino acids long. The CDR3 region is CASSQGVYEQYF. CDR3 sequence (DNA): TGTGCCAGCAGTCAAGGGGTCTACGAGCAGTACTTC.

This chain joins TRBV18 and TRBJ2-7, with 12 bases identical to TRBD2. Trimming cost V 6 bases and J 0 bases; bases outside gene matches: 0. From germline, CDR1 is KGHSH and CDR2 LQKENI. The CDR3 has 14 residues. The CDR3 loop reads CASSGLAGSYEQYF. The CDR3, as DNA: TGTGCCAGCTCGGGACTAGCGGGCTCCTACGAGCAGTACTTC.

CDR3 residues: CASSAGGGSGNTIYF. The CDR3 nucleotides read TGTGCCAGCAGCGCTGGGGGGGGCTCTGGAAACACCATATATTTT. This chain uses TRBV9 with TRBJ1-3; D is possibly TRBD1 (5 bases). Germline V gene data show CDR1 as SGDLS and CDR2 as YYNGEE. Trimming removed 3 bases from V and 0 bases from J, with 10 bases in between. The CDR3 runs 15 residues.

Here the CDR3 reads CASSLRGVTYNEQFF. The CDR3 DNA is TGTGCCAGCAGCCTCAGGGGGGTAACCTACAATGAGCAGTTCTTC. This chain uses TRBV11-2 with TRBJ2-1; D might be TRBD1 (7 bases). Trimming shortened V by 5 bases and J by 2 bases, and 13 bases separated the two germline ends. The CDR3 contains 15 residues. Germline V gives CDR1 SGHAT, CDR2 FQNNGV.

The chain joins TRBV25-1 to TRBJ2-7; D possibly corresponds to TRBD2 (5 bases). Looked up from germline, CDR1 is MGHDK and CDR2 is SYGVNS. The CDR3 is 15 residues long. Trimming stripped 7 bases from V and 3 bases from J, with 19 bases between. The CDR3 loop is CASNSGEPYFYEQYV. CDR3 nucleotides: TGTGCCAGCAATTCCGGGGAACCTTACTTCTACGAGCAGTACGTC.

The table lists this clone with a count of one. This chain joins TRBV30 and TRBJ1-1, with 10 bases aligning to TRBD1. Germline V CDR1 and CDR2: GTSNPN, SVGIG (reference sequence). J gave up 0 bases and V 4 bases, and 20 bases lay outside the gene matches. This CDR3 has 20 residues. The CDR3 nucleotides read TGTGCCTGGACCCGATCCCTCCGGGACAGGGGAGGCATCATGAACACTGAAGCTTTCTTT. Its translation: CAWTRSLRDRGGIMNTEAFF.

The chain is built from TRBV7-9 and TRBJ2-3; tentative D call: TRBD2 (6 bases). The CDR3 is 16 residues long. Germline V gene lookup returns CDR1 SEHNR and CDR2 FQNEAQ (reference sequence). V was pared by 4 bases and J by 1 base, with 15 bases between. The DNA of the CDR3 is TGTGCCAGCAGCTCCTTAGCGGTCTTGCGCACAGATACGCAGTATTTT. Encoded protein: CASSSLAVLRTDTQYF.

This chain connects TRBV5-6 to TRBJ1-3; TRBD1 matches 8 bases. Germline CDR1 is SGHDT and CDR2 is YYEEEE. This CDR3 region has 13 residues. V shed 2 bases, J shed 8 bases, and the junction held 3 bases outside the gene matches. The CDR3 DNA sequence: TGTGCCAGCAGCTTCGACAGGGGATACACCATATATTTT. Its translation: CASSFDRGYTIYF.

This clone has only one observation. The chain links TRBV5-6 to TRBJ1-2, with unresolved D. V was cut by 4 bases and J by 8 bases, with 9 bases left in between. From germline, CDR1 is SGHDT and CDR2 YYEEEE. This CDR3 region has 11 residues. CDR3 nucleotide sequence: TGTGCCAGCAGCCGAGGGCCGGGCTACACCTTC. Its protein product is CASSRGPGYTF.

V is TRBV2 and J is TRBJ1-2; 8 nucleotides align to TRBD1. The germline V gene encodes CDR1 SNHLY and CDR2 FYNNEI. Trimming cost V 7 bases and J 2 bases; bases outside gene matches: 21. The CDR3 is made up of 19 amino acids. CDR3 DNA sequence: TGTGCCAGCACTAGATTATCGCAGGGGGCGCAGGGGCCCAACTATGGCTACACCTTC. Protein product: CASTRLSQGAQGPNYGYTF.

This clone was recorded only once. The rearrangement links TRBV28 to TRBJ2-2, with D perhaps TRBD1 (5 bases). The CDR3 runs to 16 residues. V was cut by 1 base and J by 2 bases, with 11 bases left in between. The V gene's germline CDR1 is MDHEN and CDR2 SYDVKM. CDR3 amino acids: CASSLFERGNTGELFF. The CDR3 nucleotides are TGTGCCAGCAGTTTATTTGAAAGGGGCAACACCGGGGAGCTGTTTTTT.

V gene TRBV18 combines with J gene TRBJ1-2; D is uncertain. The length of the CDR3 is 16 residues. CDR1 KGHSH and CDR2 LQKENI come from the germline V gene. The germline V and J ends were trimmed by 2 bases and 7 bases, with 20 bases remaining between them. The CDR3 sequence: CASSPETSPAGRGYTF. The CDR3 DNA reads as TGTGCCAGCTCACCAGAGACGTCTCCGGCAGGCCGTGGCTACACCTTC.

The rearrangement joins TRBV6-5 to TRBJ2-5, with D perhaps matching TRBD1 (6 bases). Per germline, CDR1 MNHEY and CDR2 SVGAGI. The CDR3 is made up of 13 amino acids. Trimming pared 6 bases from V and 0 bases from J, leaving 8 bases between. This CDR3 is CASRGANQETQYF. Here the CDR3 DNA reads TGTGCCAGCAGGGGGGCTAACCAAGAGACCCAGTACTTC.

The CDR3 loop reads CASSVLAGGPGEQYF. CDR3 nucleotide sequence: TGTGCCAGCAGCGTTCTAGCGGGGGGGCCTGGCGAGCAGTACTTC. The J gene is TRBJ2-7, the V gene TRBV9; 12 bases map to TRBD2. With V trimmed by 2 bases and J by 6 bases, 6 bases remained unmatched. Germline CDR1 SGDLS, CDR2 YYNGEE. This CDR3 is built from 15 residues.

This clone has just one count. The chain uses TRBV24-1 and TRBJ2-3, with D tentatively TRBD2 (5 bases). The CDR3 length is 13 residues. Germline V gives CDR1 KGHDR, CDR2 SFDVKD. Trimming stripped 12 bases from V and 1 base from J, with 13 bases between. Here the CDR3 DNA reads TGTGCCGCCGATACTAGGGGCACAGATACGCAGTATTTT. Its protein is CAADTRGTDTQYF.

This chain uses TRBV4-2 with TRBJ2-7; D is uncertain. Looked up from germline, CDR1 is LGHNA and CDR2 is YNFKEQ. V was shortened by 1 base and J by 12 bases, with 16 bases between the two germline ends. This CDR3 region has 13 residues. The CDR3 reads CASSQVGNLNPYF. Here the CDR3 DNA reads TGTGCCAGCAGCCAAGTGGGCAACCTCAATCCGTACTTC.

This chain links TRBV18 with TRBJ2-3; D is possibly TRBD1 (7 bases). Trimming removed 1 base at V and 2 bases at J, with 13 bases between. Germline CDR1 and CDR2: KGHSH and LQKENI. This CDR3 is 16 amino acids long. The CDR3 region is CASSPQGAGITDTQYF. Here the CDR3 DNA reads TGTGCCAGCTCACCACAGGGGGCGGGGATCACAGATACGCAGTATTTT.

V is TRBV9 and J is TRBJ2-1, with a weak D call TRBD2 (5 bases). Germline V gene data show CDR1 as SGDLS and CDR2 as YYNGEE. CDR3 length: 14 amino acids. Trimming took off 3 bases at V and 3 bases at J, with 10 bases between the two ends. CDR3 residues: CASSERRDYNEQFF. The CDR3, as DNA: TGTGCCAGCAGCGAGCGGCGAGACTACAATGAGCAGTTCTTC.

The count of this clone is one. V and J are TRBV30 and TRBJ1-4; 7 bases are a match to TRBD1. Trimming removed 7 bases from V and 4 bases from J; junction bases left unmatched: 9. Germline lookup yields CDR1 GTSNPN and CDR2 SVGIG (reference sequence). The CDR3 is made up of 14 amino acids. The CDR3 spells CALTRTGNNEKLFF. The CDR3, as DNA: TGTGCCTTGACCCGGACAGGCAATAATGAAAAACTGTTTTTT.

The CDR3 protein is CASSLDSTYEQYF. In nucleotides, the CDR3 is TGCGCCAGCAGCCTGGACAGCACCTACGAGCAGTACTTC. This chain connects TRBV5-1 to TRBJ2-7; the D gene is possibly TRBD1 (6 bases). Germline V gives CDR1 SGHRS, CDR2 YFSETQ. V was shortened by 4 bases and J by 2 bases, with 10 bases between the two germline ends. The CDR3 has 13 residues.

This clone was recorded once. This chain uses TRBV5-6 with TRBJ2-7; 8 bases fit TRBD1. The CDR3 consists of 18 residues. The V gene end was trimmed by 0 bases and the J gene end by 1 base; junction bases not matched to a gene: 12. Per the germline V gene, CDR1 is SGHDT and CDR2 is YYEEEE. The CDR3 reads CASSLGLQDRVSSYEQYV. CDR3 in DNA: TGTGCCAGCAGCTTGGGGCTCCAGGACAGGGTCTCATCCTACGAGCAGTACGTC.

The V gene is TRBV7-9, the J gene TRBJ1-2; 10 nucleotides line up with TRBD1. Per the germline V gene, CDR1 is SEHNR and CDR2 is FQNEAQ (reference sequence). The CDR3 extends over 14 amino acids. Trimming cost V 5 bases and J 8 bases; bases outside gene matches: 8. CDR3 amino acids: CASSNSTGGNGYTF. DNA of the CDR3: TGTGCCAGCAGCAACTCGACAGGGGGCAACGGCTACACCTTC.